The entry below gives a single TCR beta chain sequence along with its context. The antigen remains undetermined. The assay was immunoSEQ multiplex PCR, and TCRdb's table has in-frame clones only and misses some. Here the sample spans some 50,000 clones, about 88% being singletons. These data originate in a study of T cell responses to AZD1222 COVID-19 vaccine. Study observations and caveats: Donors skewed white British and female; clonal diversity was possibly underestimated.

Trimming took 1 base from V and 5 from J; bases not matched to a gene: 1. The CDR3 is made up of 13 amino acids. Germline V gives CDR1 LGHNA, CDR2 YNFKEQ. V usage is TRBV4-2 and J usage is TRBJ2-5, with TRBD1 matching 7 bases. The material sequenced was peripheral blood, taken on day 0 of AZD1222 vaccination. This TCR was sampled from an adult in good health. CDR3 in amino acids: CASSQGRGETQYF. The CDR3, as DNA: TGTGCCAGCAGCCAAGGCAGGGGGGAGACCCAGTACTTC.